Included here is one T cell receptor beta chain sequence, with context. The sample is drawn from a study of blood T cell repertoires in COVID-19. Profiled with immunoSEQ multiplex PCR; TCRdb holds only in-frame clones, not every one. Among 150,000 to 180,000 clones listed, approximately 90% were seen once. This CDR3 has 15 residues. CDR1 LGHNA and CDR2 YSLEER come from the germline V gene. Trimming left V 3 bases short and J 6 bases short, with 17 bases between. Sample: peripheral blood. V gene TRBV4-3 combines with J gene TRBJ1-2; D possibly corresponds to TRBD1 (6 bases). The sequence derives from a woman in her 70s with acute or convalescent COVID-19. DNA of the CDR3: TGCGCCAGCAGCCAGGCCTCCACAGGGTTCCATGGCTACACCTTC. Amino acid sequence: CASSQASTGFHGYTF.